Below, 15 T cell receptor beta chains from the same sample are listed, as sequenced in a study of blood T cell repertoires in COVID-19. The protocol was immunoSEQ multiplex PCR, while the TCRdb copy is restricted to in-frame clones and leaves out a portion. Here the sample spans fewer than 200,000 clones, 80% being singletons. The specimen sequenced was peripheral blood. The receptors derive from a man in his sixties or seventies with active or convalescent COVID-19.

The J gene is TRBJ1-1, the V gene TRBV10-1, with a possible D match to TRBD1 (5 bases). This CDR3 has 15 amino acids. CDR1 is WNHNN and CDR2 is SYGVQD in the germline V gene (reference sequence). The ends were cut back, 6 bases at V and 2 bases at J, with 16 bases in the middle. CDR3 coding DNA: TGCGCCAGCAGCGACGGACGGACACTCAACACTGAAGCTTTCTTT. This sequence encodes CASSDGRTLNTEAFF.

The rearrangement joins TRBV6-5 to TRBJ1-2; the D is unclear. V was shortened by 2 bases and J by 1 base, with 8 bases between the two germline ends. The germline CDR1 and CDR2 sequences are MNHEY and SVGAGI. The length of the CDR3 is 14 residues. The CDR3 here is CASSYGASNYGYTF. The CDR3 nucleotides read TGTGCCAGCAGTTACGGTGCCAGTAACTATGGCTACACCTTC.

This chain uses TRBV12-5 with TRBJ1-1; D is possibly TRBD1 (6 bases). Per germline, CDR1 LGHNT and CDR2 FRNRAP. Trimming cost V 7 bases and J 7 bases, with 16 bases left between them. CDR3 length: 13 residues. The DNA of the CDR3 is TGTGCTAGTGCCCCACAGGGTATTGGTGAAGCTTTCTTT. Its protein product is CASAPQGIGEAFF.

The chain uses TRBV4-2 and TRBJ1-4, with a possible D match to TRBD1 (5 bases). V dropped 3 bases and J dropped 5 bases, with 22 bases sitting between them. This CDR3 region has 18 residues. Per the germline V gene, CDR1 is LGHNA and CDR2 is YNFKEQ. The CDR3 protein is CASSQLLGHSSGNEKLFF. As DNA, the CDR3 is TGTGCCAGCAGCCAGCTGCTCGGACACTCCTCAGGCAATGAAAAACTGTTTTTT.

This clone showed up just once. The genes are TRBV28 and TRBJ2-3; TRBD2 is a possible D gene (8 bases). The germline V gene has CDR1 MDHEN and CDR2 SYDVKM. The CDR3 runs to 18 residues. V lost 6 bases to trimming and J lost 7 bases, with 29 bases between them. The CDR3 is CASSGQVPSAGVTNTQYF. In DNA, the CDR3 is TGTGCCAGCAGCGGACAGGTTCCCTCAGCGGGAGTAACAAATACGCAGTATTTT.

The rearrangement uses TRBV2 and TRBJ1-4, with 7 bases aligning to TRBD1. This CDR3 region has 15 residues. CDR1 SNHLY and CDR2 FYNNEI come from the germline V gene. The V and J ends lost 4 bases and 6 bases, in that order; junction bases with no gene match: 8. The CDR3 spells CASSGRQGLDEKLFF. For the CDR3, the DNA is TGTGCCAGCAGTGGAAGACAGGGTTTAGATGAAAAACTGTTTTTT.

This chain connects TRBV4-1 to TRBJ2-1, with 7 bases aligning to TRBD1. From germline, CDR1 is MGHRA and CDR2 YSYEKL. This CDR3 spans 17 amino acids. The junction had 13 bases not matched to a gene; V was cut back by 0 bases and J by 8 bases. The CDR3, as DNA: TGCGCCAGCAGCCAAGAAGAAGGGGGCGCCTCCGCATATGAGCAGTTCTTC. The encoded protein is CASSQEEGGASAYEQFF.

The chain has TRBV30 and TRBJ1-1; D gene ambiguous. Germline V CDR1 and CDR2: GTSNPN, SVGIG (reference sequence). Trimming stripped 0 bases from V and 7 bases from J, with 12 bases between. The CDR3 is 13 residues long. The CDR3 sequence is CAWSVTEASEAFF. CDR3 bases: TGTGCCTGGAGTGTAACTGAGGCGAGTGAAGCTTTCTTT.

This sequence joins TRBV5-1 and TRBJ1-1; the D is unclear. The CDR3 consists of 13 residues. Germline CDR1 SGHRS, CDR2 YFSETQ. The V gene lost 5 bases and the J gene lost 1 base, with 9 bases spanning the gap. The CDR3, as DNA: TGCGCCAGCAGGTCCCAGGAGAACACTGAAGCTTTCTTT. Protein product: CASRSQENTEAFF.

This clone was seen more than once but under ten times. The CDR3 coding sequence is TGTGCCAGCTCACCCGTCGTACAGGGGATCTATGGCTACACCTTC. Translation: CASSPVVQGIYGYTF. V and J are TRBV18 and TRBJ1-2, with 7 nucleotides matching TRBD1. V lost 3 bases to trimming and J lost 4 bases; unmatched junction nucleotides: 8. The CDR3 is 15 residues long. Germline V gene data show CDR1 as KGHSH and CDR2 as LQKENI.

The chain links TRBV2 to TRBJ1-1, with 7 bases aligning to TRBD1. CDR1 SNHLY and CDR2 FYNNEI come from the germline V gene. V lost 8 bases, J lost 6 bases, and 12 bases stayed unmatched. This CDR3 is built from 14 residues. The CDR3 DNA reads as TGTGCCAGCTGCAGACAGGGCTTGGCGGCTGAAGCTTTCTTT. Encoded protein: CASCRQGLAAEAFF.

The V and J genes are TRBV14 and TRBJ1-3, with TRBD1 matching over 9 bases. The germline gives CDR1 SGHDN, CDR2 FVKESK. V shed 5 bases and J 3 bases; nucleotides not matched to a gene: 5. The CDR3 is 15 amino acids. As DNA, the CDR3 is TGTGCCAGCAGCGCGCGACAGGGGGTTGGAAACACCATATATTTT. This gives the protein CASSARQGVGNTIYF. Full variable domain (outside the CDR3, taken from reference TRBV14 and TRBJ1-3): EAGVTQFPSHSVIEKGQTVTLRCDPISGHDNLYWYRRVMGKEIKFLLHFVKESKQDESGMPNNRFLAERTGGTYSTLKVQPAELEDSGVYFCASSARQGVGNTIYFGEGSWLTVV.

This chain links TRBV4-1 with TRBJ1-2; 10 bases agree with TRBD1. V dropped 2 bases and J dropped 8; count of bases not matched to a gene: 5. Germline CDR1 is MGHRA and CDR2 is YSYEKL. This CDR3 is 14 amino acids long. This chain's CDR3 is CASSQPGTGVGYTF. The CDR3, as DNA: TGCGCCAGCAGCCAACCCGGGACAGGGGTCGGCTACACCTTC.

Details on this clone: The sample has other DNA sequences that encode this CDR3 too. The chain combines TRBV18 with TRBJ1-1, with 8 positions matching TRBD1. The V gene's germline CDR1 is KGHSH and CDR2 LQKENI. J gave up 3 bases and V 6 bases, and 3 bases lay outside the gene matches. The CDR3 has 13 residues. The CDR3 spells CASSPGQDTEAFF. CDR3 nucleotides: TGTGCCAGCTCCCCGGGACAGGACACTGAAGCTTTCTTT. The full variable domain, rest sourced from reference TRBV18 and TRBJ1-1, is NAGVMQNPRHLVRRRGQEARLRCSPMKGHSHVYWYRQLPEEGLKFMVYLQKENIIDESGMPKERFSAEFPKEGPSILRIQQVVRGDSAAYFCASSPGQDTEAFFGQGTRLTVV.

This clone has a single count. The CDR3, as DNA: TGTGCCAGCAGCCCCCGACGGAGAACCGGGGAGCTGTTTTTT. It encodes CASSPRRRTGELFF. The rearrangement links TRBV3-1 (or the pseudogene TRBV3-2) to TRBJ2-2; no definite D call. The CDR3 is 14 amino acids. Germline CDR1 LGHDT, CDR2 YNNKEL (reference sequence). V lost 4 bases to trimming and J lost 5 bases, with 11 bases between them.